Below, 8 T cell receptor beta chains from the same sample are listed, as sequenced in a study of molecular identifiers for immune sequencing clone quantification (dated by TCRdb to between 2018 and 2020). Library preparation employed PCR. The reads were generated on an Illumina HiSeq 4000. TCRdb reanalyzed the raw reads on its own, using fastp at Q25 for trimming and MiXCR for clone calling, and kept in-frame beta chains. Every entry covers one CDR3 protein and lists the most common genes and DNA from its rows. Within this sample are some 650,000 distinct CDR3 sequences, with 20% of them counted one time only. Jointly, the top ten make up 0.85% of the sample. Sequencing was done on a sample of naive CD8+ T cells from blood, with Jurkat cell RNA spiked in. Taken with the paper, the label for cell subset or site translates to: FACS-sorted CD8+CD4-CCR7+CD45RA+ naive T cells. Every receptor here comes from a human donor in good health. Some libraries in this study had Jurkat cell RNA spiked in.

With regard to this clonotype: A read error may explain this, as a much larger clone is one base away. The genes are TRBV3-1 and TRBJ2-1; 10 nucleotides agree with TRBD2. The CDR3 runs to 15 residues. The germline gives CDR1 LGHDT, CDR2 YNNKEL (reference sequence). In DNA form, the CDR3 reads TGTGCCAGCAGCCCAACAGCGGGGGGGTGGAATGAGCAGCTCTTC. It specifies CASSPTAGGWNEQLF.

This clonotype was picked up many times. The rearrangement uses TRBV28 and TRBJ2-7, with TRBD1 as a possible D gene (6 bases). CDR1 is MDHEN and CDR2 is SYDVKM in the germline V gene. This CDR3 is built from 12 residues. Trimming stripped 8 bases from V and 7 bases from J, with 15 bases between. Written as DNA, the CDR3 is TGTGCCAGCCGGACAGCCGATTGGGAGCAGTACTTC. Its protein is CASRTADWEQYF.

This clonotype came up many times. The J gene is TRBJ2-3, the V gene TRBV27; no reliable D call. This CDR3 has 13 residues. CDR1 is MNHEY and CDR2 is SMNVEV in the germline V gene (reference sequence). The germline V and J ends were trimmed by 10 bases and 3 bases, with 14 bases remaining between them. CDR3 protein: CATNSVGTDTQYF. The CDR3 nucleotides are TGTGCCACCAACTCCGTGGGGACAGATACGCAGTATTTT.

This clonotype was seen at least ten times. The rearrangement links TRBV7-2 to TRBJ2-1; 7 bases align to TRBD1. Germline trimming cut 4 bases from V and 4 bases from J; bases unmatched to any gene: 7. This CDR3 is built from 15 residues. Germline V gene sequence: CDR1 SGHTA, CDR2 FQGNSA. The CDR3 loop reads CASSSGTVLYNEQFF. The DNA of the CDR3 is TGTGCCAGCAGCTCCGGGACAGTTCTATACAATGAGCAGTTCTTC. The full variable domain, with the rest looked up from reference TRBV7-2 and TRBJ2-1, is GAGVSQSPSNKVTEKGKDVELRCDPISGHTALYWYRQSLGQGLEFLIYFQGNSAPDKSGLPSDRFSAERTGGSVSTLTIQRTQQEDSAVYLCASSSGTVLYNEQFFGPGTRLTVL.

This clonotype was seen a handful of times. This chain links TRBV7-9 with TRBJ2-5, with 7 bases that match TRBD2. This CDR3 region has 14 residues. Looked up from germline, CDR1 is SEHNR and CDR2 is FQNEAQ (reference sequence). V shed 4 bases and J 5 bases; nucleotides not matched to a gene: 7. Here the CDR3 DNA reads TGTGCCAGCAGCTCCAGCGGGGAGGCTGAGACCCAGTACTTC. Protein: CASSSSGEAETQYF.

In this sample, this clonotype turned up a few times. The chain uses TRBV30 and TRBJ2-4; D might be TRBD2 (6 bases). The CDR3 is made up of 14 amino acids. Per germline, CDR1 GTSNPN and CDR2 SVGIG (reference sequence). The V gene lost 5 bases and the J gene lost 0 bases, with 11 bases spanning the gap. CDR3 nucleotide sequence: TGTGCCTGGTCCCCGGGGGTAGCCAAAAACATTCAGTACTTC. The encoded protein is CAWSPGVAKNIQYF.

This clonotype turned up a few times. The chain combines TRBV13 with TRBJ2-5; 9 nucleotides agree with TRBD2. Germline values: CDR1 PRHDT, CDR2 FYEKMQ (reference sequence). The CDR3 runs 15 residues. J was trimmed by 1 base and V by 4 bases; bases with no gene match: 4. This CDR3 reads CASSSTSGPQETQYF. For the CDR3, the DNA is TGTGCCAGCAGCTCGACTAGCGGCCCCCAAGAGACCCAGTACTTC.

The chain combines TRBV4-1 with TRBJ2-5; D may match TRBD1 or TRBD2 (5 bases each). Trimming removed 6 bases at V and 5 bases at J, with 13 bases between. This CDR3 has 13 amino acids. Germline assignment: CDR1 MGHRA and CDR2 YSYEKL. CDR3 sequence: CASRPKEGETQYF. DNA of the CDR3: TGCGCCAGCAGGCCAAAAGAGGGGGAGACCCAGTACTTC.